These 31 T cell receptor beta chains were sequenced from one sample in a study of cytomegalovirus exposure and HLA in healthy donors. Vbeta (60) and Jbeta (13) primers were used in the PCR. Repertoires were generated with immunoSEQ multiplex PCR, while TCRdb's copy carries only in-frame clones and drops some. The top ten hold about 1.5% of the sample, which has some 180,000 clones, about four fifths seen once. The source material was PBMCs. Receptors were obtained from a man in his forties in good health and CMV-seronegative.

V and J are TRBV4-3 and TRBJ2-1; D uncertain. CDR1 LGHNA and CDR2 YSLEER come from the germline V gene. The CDR3 has 15 residues. Between the trimmed V and J ends, which lost 0 bases and 0 bases, there was a span of 6 bases. The CDR3 DNA reads as TGCGCCAGCAGCCAAGACAGGCTCTCCTACAATGAGCAGTTCTTC. The encoded protein is CASSQDRLSYNEQFF.

The gene calls are TRBV5-4 and TRBJ2-7, with D perhaps matching TRBD2 (6 bases). Germline loops: CDR1 SGHNT, CDR2 YYREEE (reference sequence). The CDR3 has 14 amino acids. V was trimmed by 4 bases and J by 3 bases, leaving 14 bases between them. DNA for the CDR3: TGTGCCAGCAGCCCCGAGCCGGGGGTCTACGAGCAGTACTTC. Translated: CASSPEPGVYEQYF.

This chain connects TRBV5-1 to TRBJ1-5; 9 bases are a match to TRBD1. Germline CDR1 and CDR2: SGHRS and YFSETQ. CDR3 length: 15 amino acids. V shed 5 bases and J 1 base; nucleotides not matched to a gene: 4. The CDR3 bases are TGCGCCAGCAGGTCTGGGACAGGGAGCAATCAGCCCCAGCATTTT. Protein sequence: CASRSGTGSNQPQHF.

The V and J genes are TRBV6-4 and TRBJ2-3; 7 bases agree with TRBD2. Germline V CDR1 and CDR2: MRHNA, SNTAGT. With 1 base clipped from V and 2 bases from J, the junction kept 6 bases outside the gene matches. The CDR3 loop spans 16 amino acids. CDR3 residues: CASSDLRDYTTDTQYF. In DNA form, the CDR3 reads TGTGCCAGCAGTGACTTGAGGGACTACACCACAGATACGCAGTATTTT.

The chain carries TRBV11-2 and TRBJ2-7; 9 bases align to TRBD1. In germline, CDR1 is SGHAT, CDR2 FQNNGV. The CDR3 is 16 residues long. The junction had 8 bases not matched to a gene; V was cut back by 4 bases and J by 1 base. CDR3 sequence: CASSSSRQGGSYEQYF. CDR3 bases: TGTGCCAGCAGCTCTTCGAGACAGGGGGGGTCCTACGAGCAGTACTTC.

The rearrangement links TRBV6-5 to TRBJ1-2, with TRBD1 matching over 9 bases. The CDR3 consists of 16 residues. Germline assignment: CDR1 MNHEY and CDR2 SVGAGI. J was trimmed by 2 bases and V by 0 bases; bases with no gene match: 4. Here the CDR3 DNA reads TGTGCCAGCAGTTACTCTGGGACAGGGCTAAACTATGGCTACACCTTC. Amino acid sequence: CASSYSGTGLNYGYTF.

The V and J genes are TRBV7-9 and TRBJ1-2, with 7 bases fitting TRBD1. The V segment lost 1 base and the J segment 7 bases; nucleotides outside the gene matches: 9. Germline values: CDR1 SEHNR, CDR2 FQNEAQ (reference sequence). CDR3 length: 15 residues. For the CDR3, the DNA is TGTGCCAGCAGCTTAGAGGGGGCGCTAGCCTCTGGCTACACCTTC. Translation gives CASSLEGALASGYTF.

The V gene is TRBV2, the J gene TRBJ2-7; weak D call: TRBD2 (5 bases). This CDR3 is built from 15 residues. Germline CDR1 is SNHLY and CDR2 is FYNNEI. The V gene lost 3 bases and the J gene lost 9 bases, with 21 bases spanning the gap. This CDR3 reads CASSDGLALPLGQYF. For the CDR3, the DNA is TGTGCCAGCAGTGACGGACTCGCTCTACCTCTGGGGCAGTACTTC.

This chain uses TRBV7-2 with TRBJ2-7, with 12 bases that match TRBD2. This CDR3 spans 15 amino acids. In germline, CDR1 is SGHTA, CDR2 FQGNSA. The V gene end was trimmed by 5 bases and the J gene end by 4 bases; junction bases not matched to a gene: 6. In nucleotides, the CDR3 is TGTGCCAGCAGCAACCAACTAGCGGGGGGTTACGAGCAGTACTTC. As protein: CASSNQLAGGYEQYF.

The chain recombines TRBV15 with TRBJ1-1, with 8 bases lining up with TRBD1. The CDR3 runs to 15 residues. Germline trimming cut 0 bases from V and 9 bases from J; bases unmatched to any gene: 9. Germline values: CDR1 LNHNV, CDR2 YYDKDF (reference sequence). The CDR3 region is CATSREQGDFDKAFF. The CDR3, as DNA: TGTGCCACCAGCAGAGAACAGGGGGACTTTGATAAAGCTTTCTTT.

For this clone: The sample carries other DNA sequences with the same CDR3. The chain has TRBV18 and TRBJ2-5; D uncertain. Germline lookup yields CDR1 KGHSH and CDR2 LQKENI. With 3 bases removed from V and 2 bases from J, the gap between germline ends came to 4 bases. There are 12 residues in the CDR3. DNA for the CDR3: TGTGCCAGCTCACCTTCGCAAGAGACCCAGTACTTC. It encodes CASSPSQETQYF.

The chain links TRBV19 to TRBJ1-1, with 7 bases fitting TRBD1. Germline V gives CDR1 LNHDA, CDR2 SQIVND (reference sequence). The CDR3 is 16 residues long. The V segment lost 5 bases and the J segment 6 bases; nucleotides outside the gene matches: 15. This CDR3 is CASSPRQGGAASEAFF. The CDR3 nucleotides read TGTGCCAGTAGTCCCCGACAGGGAGGCGCAGCCTCTGAAGCTTTCTTT.

J is TRBJ2-6 and V is TRBV5-1; D perhaps matches TRBD1 (5 bases). The germline V gene encodes CDR1 SGHRS and CDR2 YFSETQ. Trimming took 0 bases from V and 2 from J, leaving 9 bases between them. The CDR3 length is 16 residues. The CDR3 coding sequence is TGCGCCAGCAGCTTGGTTGCCAGGGCTGGGGCCAACGTCCTGACTTTC. Protein product: CASSLVARAGANVLTF.

The rearrangement links TRBV19 to TRBJ2-6; possibly TRBD1 for D (5 bases). This CDR3 is built from 15 residues. CDR1 is LNHDA, CDR2 SQIVND, per germline (reference sequence). The V gene lost 4 bases and the J gene lost 2 bases, with 9 bases spanning the gap. The CDR3 reads CASSTGYAGANVLTF. CDR3 DNA: TGTGCCAGTAGTACAGGGTACGCTGGGGCCAACGTCCTGACTTTC.

This chain uses TRBV11-2 with TRBJ2-5; possible D gene TRBD2, 6 bases. CDR3 length: 14 residues. V lost 5 bases and J lost 4, with 14 bases in between. Germline CDR1 reads SGHAT; CDR2 reads FQNNGV. The chain's CDR3 is CASSLPPRGETQYF. CDR3 DNA sequence: TGTGCCAGCAGCCTCCCTCCGCGGGGAGAGACCCAGTACTTC.

The CDR3 loop reads CASSSSYRGRREKLFF. The CDR3 DNA reads as TGTGCCAGCAGCTCGTCCTACAGGGGGCGCAGAGAAAAACTGTTTTTT. The rearrangement uses TRBV4-2 and TRBJ1-4; 9 bases agree with TRBD1. The V segment lost 5 bases and the J segment 8 bases; nucleotides outside the gene matches: 12. Germline lookup yields CDR1 LGHNA and CDR2 YNFKEQ. The CDR3 is made up of 16 amino acids.

V is TRBV7-9 and J is TRBJ1-2, with D unresolved. CDR1 and CDR2 from the germline V gene are SEHNR and FQNEAQ (reference sequence). Trimming left V 1 base short and J 7 bases short, with 16 bases between. This CDR3 has 15 amino acids. The CDR3, as DNA: TGTGCCAGCAGCTTAGGAGAGGGCTGGCTAAGTGGCTACACCTTC. Its protein product is CASSLGEGWLSGYTF.

J is TRBJ2-1 and V is TRBV7-9; the match to TRBD2 covers 15 bases. V dropped 5 bases and J dropped 8; count of bases not matched to a gene: 7. Germline V lookup: CDR1 SEHNR, CDR2 FQNEAQ (reference sequence). The CDR3 runs to 16 residues. The CDR3 sequence is CASSLWTSGRAHEQFF. As DNA, the CDR3 is TGTGCCAGCAGCCTATGGACTAGCGGGAGGGCCCATGAGCAGTTCTTC.

This clone occurred once. This chain connects TRBV5-1 to TRBJ2-7, with TRBD2 matching 11 bases. With 5 bases clipped from V and 2 bases from J, the junction kept 3 bases outside the gene matches. CDR1 SGHRS and CDR2 YFSETQ come from the germline V gene. The CDR3 consists of 14 residues. CDR3 protein: CASRQTSGTYEQYF. In nucleotides, the CDR3 is TGCGCCAGCAGGCAGACTAGCGGGACCTACGAGCAGTACTTC.

The chain couples TRBV11-2 to TRBJ2-7, with 7 positions matching TRBD2. After removal of 3 bases from V and 5 bases from J, the junction contained 10 bases not matched to a gene. The CDR3 is made up of 15 amino acids. Germline V gene lookup returns CDR1 SGHAT and CDR2 FQNNGV. The CDR3 DNA reads TGTGCCAGCAGCTTTGAGACGGGAGGCCGGGACGAGCAGTACTTC. Amino acids: CASSFETGGRDEQYF. The full variable domain, its missing parts supplied by reference TRBV11-2 and TRBJ2-7, is EAGVAQSPRYKIIEKRQSVAFWCNPISGHATLYWYQQILGQGPKLLIQFQNNGVVDDSQLPKDRFSAERLKGVDSTLKIQPAKLEDSAVYLCASSFETGGRDEQYFGPGTRLTVT.

This sequence joins TRBV5-1 and TRBJ1-6; weak D call: TRBD1 (5 bases). The CDR3 length is 12 residues. Between the trimmed V and J ends, which lost 3 bases and 8 bases, there was a span of 6 bases. Germline V CDR1 and CDR2: SGHRS, YFSETQ. The CDR3 loop is CASSSQDSPLHF. CDR3 sequence (DNA): TGCGCCAGCAGCTCACAGGATTCACCCCTCCACTTT. The whole variable domain, filled in from reference TRBV5-1 and TRBJ1-6, reads KAGVTQTPRYLIKTRGQQVTLSCSPISGHRSVSWYQQTPGQGLQFLFEYFSETQRNKGNFPGRFSGRQFSNSRSEMNVSTLELGDSALYLCASSSQDSPLHFGNGTRLTVT.

About this clone: Other DNA variants within this sample encode the same CDR3. The CDR3: CASSLARDTQYF. In nucleotides, the CDR3 is TGTGCCAGCAGCTTAGCGAGAGATACGCAGTATTTT. The rearrangement uses TRBV7-2 and TRBJ2-3; D remains unclear. This CDR3 is built from 12 residues. From germline, CDR1 is SGHTA and CDR2 FQGNSA. The V end lost 0 bases, the J end lost 5 bases, and 3 bases lay between the germline ends.

The chain is built from TRBV30 and TRBJ2-3; 10 bases agree with TRBD1. This CDR3 has 16 residues. Germline CDR1 GTSNPN, CDR2 SVGIG (reference sequence). J gave up 4 bases and V 1 base, and 8 bases lay outside the gene matches. The CDR3 spells CAWSDPRDRGSDTQYF. Written as DNA, the CDR3 is TGTGCCTGGAGTGACCCAAGGGACAGGGGTTCAGATACGCAGTATTTT.

CDR3 in amino acids: CASSTGTIGNTIYF. CDR3 sequence (DNA): TGTGCCAGCAGTACCGGGACAATTGGAAACACCATATATTTT. The V call is TRBV6-6, the J call TRBJ1-3; D may be TRBD1 (6 bases). The V gene lost 5 bases and the J gene lost 3 bases, with 11 bases spanning the gap. The CDR3 length is 14 residues. Germline V gene lookup returns CDR1 MNHNY and CDR2 SVGAGI (reference sequence).

This CDR3 is CAGGISSAEKLFF. The CDR3 nucleotides read TGTGCCGGGGGGATTTCCTCCGCTGAAAAACTGTTTTTT. The chain couples TRBV7-9 to TRBJ1-4; a weak D match, TRBD1 (5 bases). V was shortened by 11 bases and J by 7 bases, with 17 bases between the two germline ends. Germline CDR1 is SEHNR and CDR2 is FQNEAQ (reference sequence). The length of the CDR3 is 13 residues.

This chain links TRBV11-3 with TRBJ1-1; TRBD1 is a possible D gene (5 bases). Germline assignment: CDR1 SGHNT and CDR2 YENEEA. The CDR3 has 14 residues. V was cut by 5 bases and J by 4 bases, with 14 bases left in between. The CDR3: CASSLQRQGTEAFF. CDR3 DNA sequence: TGTGCCAGCAGCCTCCAGAGGCAGGGCACTGAAGCTTTCTTT.

V usage is TRBV19 and J usage is TRBJ2-1; weak D call: TRBD2 (6 bases). V lost 7 bases to trimming and J lost 8 bases, with 21 bases between them. Germline assignment: CDR1 LNHDA and CDR2 SQIVND (reference sequence). This CDR3 has 15 amino acids. The CDR3 DNA sequence: TGTGCCAGTAACAAGGAGGGCCGGGGATATGATGAGCAGTTCTTC. It codes for CASNKEGRGYDEQFF.

The chain employs TRBV29-1 and TRBJ2-3; 9 bases are shared with TRBD2. Germline V gene lookup returns CDR1 SQVTM and CDR2 ANQGSEA. The CDR3 extends over 16 amino acids. J lost 8 bases, V lost 4 bases, and 16 bases had no gene match. This CDR3 is CSVAGTASGASATQYF. CDR3 nucleotides: TGCAGCGTTGCAGGTACGGCTAGCGGGGCATCGGCTACGCAGTATTTT.

The CDR3 reads CASGERGGRDTQYF. The CDR3 nucleotides are TGTGCCAGCGGCGAGCGGGGGGGCCGAGATACGCAGTATTTT. The chain recombines TRBV27 with TRBJ2-3, with 10 positions matching TRBD2. CDR3 length equals 14 residues. Looked up from germline, CDR1 is MNHEY and CDR2 is SMNVEV (reference sequence). J lost 5 bases, V lost 8 bases, and 7 bases had no gene match.

The chain uses TRBV4-3 and TRBJ1-2, with D hard to call. The CDR3 is 14 amino acids. From germline, CDR1 is LGHNA and CDR2 YSLEER. V lost 0 bases, J lost 7 bases, and 12 bases lay in between. The CDR3 spells CASSQDITISGYTF. CDR3 DNA: TGCGCCAGCAGCCAAGATATAACAATAAGTGGCTACACCTTC.

This sequence joins TRBV27 and TRBJ1-2; D gene uncertain. V was shortened by 0 bases and J by 0 bases, with 14 bases between the two germline ends. Germline assignment: CDR1 MNHEY and CDR2 SMNVEV (reference sequence). The CDR3 is made up of 17 amino acids. For the CDR3, the DNA is TGTGCCAGCAGTTTATCGGCAGGCCGAACCCCTAACTATGGCTACACCTTC. It translates to CASSLSAGRTPNYGYTF.